These T cell receptor beta chains were read from a single sample in a study of CD4 T cells in relation to SARS-CoV-2 and coronaviruses. Antigens of these TCRs are unknown. Profiling relied on immunoSEQ multiplex PCR, and the TCRdb table lists in-frame clones only, not all of them. The sample has more than 20,000 clones, about 76% seen once. The source material was CD4+ T cells from PBMCs, cultured in vitro. Receptors originate from a human donor in good health. CDR3s include the opening cysteine and the closing phenylalanine or tryptophan. The D gene is left open where the match is weak. Size values are once, few and many counts, or a class for expanded clones, and some rows have none.

>TRBV5-6|.|TRBJ1-4|few
TGTGCCAGCAGCTCGACTCTGATTGCAACTAATGAAAAACTGTTTTTT
CASSSTLIATNEKLFF
>TRBV3-1/TRBV3-2|.|TRBJ1-2|few
TGTGCCAGCAGCCGGGGGTATGGCTACACCTTC
CASSRGYGYTF
>TRBV7-2|TRBD1|TRBJ1-4|few
TGTGCCAGCAGCCCGGGCCACAGGGGGCGTGAAAAACTGTTTTTT
CASSPGHRGREKLFF
>TRBV7-2|.|TRBJ2-2|.
TGTGCCAGCAGCCCCTCCCAGCTGGCCGGGGAGCTGTTTTTT
CASSPSQLAGELFF
>TRBV23-1|.|TRBJ2-1|.
TGCGCCAGCAGTCAATACGGTGAGCAGTTCTTC
CASSQYGEQFF
>TRBV3-1/TRBV3-2|TRBD2|TRBJ2-7|.
TGTGCCAGCAGCCATGATACCCGGGACTACTCCTACGAGCAGTACTTC
CASSHDTRDYSYEQYF
>TRBV6-1|.|TRBJ1-2|.
TGTGCCAGCAGCCCAACAGGGAGCTATGGCTACACCTTC
CASSPTGSYGYTF
>TRBV9|.|TRBJ2-3|.
TGTGCCAGCAGCAGAGGACGGGGTAGCACAGATACGCAGTATTTT
CASSRGRGSTDTQYF
>TRBV19|.|TRBJ1-6|once
TGTGCCAGTAGTGGGTTACAGCCCAATTCACCCCTCCACTTT
CASSGLQPNSPLHF
>TRBV2|TRBD1|TRBJ1-1|few
TGTGCCAGCAGTCTAGAGGGACAGCGGGCTTTCTTT
CASSLEGQRAFF
>TRBV19|.|TRBJ2-3|.
TGTGCCAGTAGTATAGATCCGGGTGGCACAGATTCGCAGTATTTT
CASSIDPGGTDSQYF
>TRBV15|TRBD1|TRBJ1-2|.
TGTGCCACCAGCAGAGCGGAGACAGGGGGGAATGGCTACACCTTC
CATSRAETGGNGYTF
>TRBV2|.|TRBJ2-1|once
TGTGCCAGCAGTGTTGCCTTTGTAGGACAGTGGGGCAATGAGCAGTTCTTC
CASSVAFVGQWGNEQFF
>TRBV9|TRBD2|TRBJ2-5|.
TGTGCCAGCAGCGTAGGAGCGGGGGGGTTCCAAGAGACCCAGTACTTC
CASSVGAGGFQETQYF
>TRBV7-9|TRBD1|TRBJ2-7|.
TGTGCCAGCAGCCAAGAAGACAGGGTCCCTCGGTACTTC
CASSQEDRVPRYF
>TRBV7-7|.|TRBJ2-5|.
TGTGCTAGCAGCTCAGCCTCCGGGACCGGGGAGACCCAGTACTTC
CASSSASGTGETQYF
>TRBV20-1|.|TRBJ1-1|.
TGCAGTGCCCCGATGAACACTGAAGCTTTCTTT
CSAPMNTEAFF
>TRBV7-9|TRBD2|TRBJ2-2|few
TGTGCCAGCAGCACGGGACTACACACCGGGGAGCTGTTTTTT
CASSTGLHTGELFF
>TRBV21-1|.|TRBJ2-7|once
TGTGCCAGCAGCAAAAGTGCGGGAGAAACTAGCGGGAGGGCCGCTAGCGAGCAGTACTTC
CASSKSAGETSGRAASEQYF
>TRBV6-6|.|TRBJ2-3|.
TGTGCCAGCAGTTACCGGGAGAGGGATACGCAGTATTTT
CASSYRERDTQYF
>TRBV20-1|.|TRBJ2-7|.
TGCAGTGCTAGGGGACCTTACGAGCAGTACTTC
CSARGPYEQYF
>TRBV6-5|.|TRBJ1-2|.
TGTGCCAGCCTAAGGGACACGGGATCGGGCTACACCTTC
CASLRDTGSGYTF
>TRBV9|TRBD2|TRBJ2-3|few
TGTGCCAGCAGCGTAGGAAGACTAGCGGGGGGGCGAGAAGATACGCAGTATTTT
CASSVGRLAGGREDTQYF
>TRBV11-2|TRBD2|TRBJ2-1|once
TGTGCCAGCAGCTCGACTAGCGGGAGGGCCAGGAATGAGCAGTTCTTC
CASSSTSGRARNEQFF
>TRBV5-8|.|TRBJ2-7|.
TGTGCCAGCACCTCCCGGGTCCACGAGCAGTACTTC
CASTSRVHEQYF
>TRBV18|TRBD2|TRBJ2-7|.
TGTGCCAGCTCAAGGGCGGGAGGGCCTTACGAGCAGTACTTC
CASSRAGGPYEQYF
>TRBV5-1|.|TRBJ1-1|.
TGCGCCAGCAGCTTGGAGTTAGGGGATAGGGGTGAAGCTTTCTTT
CASSLELGDRGEAFF
>TRBV11-2|TRBD1|TRBJ1-6|few
TGTGCCAGCAGCCAAGACAGGGTCTATAATTCACCCCTCCACTTT
CASSQDRVYNSPLHF
>TRBV11-2|TRBD2|TRBJ2-3|few
TGTGCCAGCAGCCCAGGACTAGCGCGCACAGATACGCAGTATTTT
CASSPGLARTDTQYF
>TRBV5-6|TRBD1|TRBJ2-3|.
TGTGCCAGCAGTTTCTCCACGGGACAGGGCACAGATACGCAGTATTTT
CASSFSTGQGTDTQYF
>TRBV3-1/TRBV3-2|.|TRBJ2-7|once
TGTGCCAGCAGCACCTCGGGGCAGGGCAACTACGAGCAGTACTTC
CASSTSGQGNYEQYF
>TRBV4-3|.|TRBJ1-2|.
TGCGCCAGCAGCCAACAACAGTATGGCTACACCTTC
CASSQQQYGYTF
>TRBV28|.|TRBJ1-5|.
TGTGCCACCTTCCCCAGGGCGAATCAGCCCCAGCATTTT
CATFPRANQPQHF
>TRBV6-2/TRBV6-3|.|TRBJ2-3|.
TGTGCCAGCAGTTACCCCCCAAGGGCTAGCACAGATACGCAGTATTTT
CASSYPPRASTDTQYF
>TRBV6-5|TRBD1|TRBJ1-2|few
TGTGCCAGCAGTTACTCAGCAGGGGGCTATGGCTACACCTTC
CASSYSAGGYGYTF
>TRBV7-9|TRBD2|TRBJ2-3|.
TGTGCCAGCAGCGACACTAGCGGTACGCAGTATTTT
CASSDTSGTQYF
>TRBV4-1|.|TRBJ2-3|few
TGCGCCAGCAGCCAAGAAGAGGGCGGCAGGTATACTACAGATACGCAGTATTTT
CASSQEEGGRYTTDTQYF
>TRBV9|.|TRBJ2-2|.
TGTGCCAGCAGCGTAGTGGTAGCGGCGAACACCGGGGAGCTGTTTTTT
CASSVVVAANTGELFF
>TRBV19|TRBD2|TRBJ2-3|.
TGTGCCAGTAGTATGGGACGGGCGGGGGGGTCCCTCACAGATACGCAGTATTTT
CASSMGRAGGSLTDTQYF
>TRBV5-1|TRBD2|TRBJ2-7|once
TGCGCCAGCAGCTTGGTCTCCGGGGCCGGGGGGTACGAGCAGTACTTC
CASSLVSGAGGYEQYF
>TRBV14|.|TRBJ1-3|few
TGTGCCAGCAGACCGACCTTGGGCGGAAACACCATATATTTT
CASRPTLGGNTIYF
>TRBV28|TRBD1|TRBJ2-6|.
TGTGCCAGCAGCTCCGGGACAGGGTCTCGTCCTGGGGCCAACGTCCTGACTTTC
CASSSGTGSRPGANVLTF
>TRBV2|TRBD1|TRBJ1-6|few
TGTGCCAGCAGGAGACAGGGAGTCCGAAATAATTCACCCCTCCACTTT
CASRRQGVRNNSPLHF
>TRBV19|TRBD1|TRBJ2-2|once
TGTGCCAGTAGCCCCCCCGACAGGGACACCGGGGAGCTGTTTTTT
CASSPPDRDTGELFF
>TRBV6-5|.|TRBJ2-6|.
TGTGCCAGCAGCCTACATAGCTCTGGGGCCAACGTCCTGACTTTC
CASSLHSSGANVLTF
>TRBV27|TRBD1|TRBJ1-1|.
TGTGCCAGCAGCCGCCCCGGACAGGGAACGGGCACTGAAGCTTTCTTT
CASSRPGQGTGTEAFF
>TRBV7-2|.|TRBJ2-2|.
TGTGCCAGCAGCCTGGGTGGGGCAAACACCGGGGAGCTGTTTTTT
CASSLGGANTGELFF
>TRBV6-5|.|TRBJ1-2|.
TGTGCCAGCAGCCAGGGATCGGTTGGCTACACCTTC
CASSQGSVGYTF
>TRBV4-3|TRBD1|TRBJ2-1|once
TGCGCCAGCAGCCGAGAGACAGGGTCCTCCTACAATGAGCAGTTCTTC
CASSRETGSSYNEQFF
>TRBV6-4|.|TRBJ2-1|.
TGTGCCACCTCGACGGAGGGGAATGAGCAGTTCTTC
CATSTEGNEQFF
>TRBV30|TRBD1|TRBJ1-5|.
TGTGCCTGGAGTCTTAGGACAGGGGGAAATCAGCCCCAGCATTTT
CAWSLRTGGNQPQHF
>TRBV2|TRBD1|TRBJ1-5|.
TGTGCCAGCAGGTCCGACAGGGGGCAGAGCAATCAGCCCCAGCATTTT
CASRSDRGQSNQPQHF
>TRBV7-6|TRBD1|TRBJ1-4|.
TGTGCCAGCAGCTCCAGGGGGCGACAGGATGAAAAACTGTTTTTT
CASSSRGRQDEKLFF
>TRBV27|TRBD1|TRBJ1-1|.
TGTGCCAGCAGTCCCCGATCGACAGGGCAATCTGAAGCTTTCTTT
CASSPRSTGQSEAFF
>TRBV28|TRBD1|TRBJ2-7|.
TGTGCCAGCAGCGCCGGGACAGGGACCTACGAGCAGTACTTC
CASSAGTGTYEQYF